Presented here are 21 T cell receptor beta chains from one specimen sequenced in a study of T cell responses to AZD1222 COVID-19 vaccine. The repertoire was sequenced with immunoSEQ multiplex PCR; TCRdb's copy has only in-frame clones and lacks some. This table has 100,000 to 150,000 clones, 90% appearing once. The specimen was peripheral blood, collected on day 0 of AZD1222 vaccination. The receptors were gathered from an adult in good health.

The CDR3 spells CASRTTGGGQPQHF. In nucleotides, the CDR3 is TGTGCCAGCAGGACTACAGGGGGCGGTCAGCCCCAGCATTTT. V and J are TRBV6-5 and TRBJ1-5; 9 bases line up with TRBD1. This CDR3 has 14 residues. Losses at the gene ends were 6 bases for V and 6 bases for J; bases not matched to a gene: 6. The germline V gene has CDR1 MNHEY and CDR2 SVGAGI.

The V call is TRBV18, the J call TRBJ2-7; unclear D gene. This CDR3 is built from 13 residues. V dropped 1 base and J dropped 5 bases, with 9 bases sitting between them. CDR1 and CDR2 (germline): KGHSH, LQKENI. CDR3 in amino acids: CASSPLPGDEQYF. In nucleotides, the CDR3 is TGTGCCAGCTCACCACTACCCGGCGACGAGCAGTACTTC.

The rearrangement uses TRBV7-9 and TRBJ1-2; 9 nucleotides align to TRBD1. The CDR3 extends over 19 amino acids. The germline gives CDR1 SEHNR, CDR2 FQNEAQ (reference sequence). Losses at the gene ends were 5 bases for V and 5 bases for J; bases not matched to a gene: 21. CDR3 sequence: CASSPVGAQGARVGYGYTF. CDR3 DNA sequence: TGTGCCAGCAGCCCCGTCGGAGCACAGGGGGCGCGGGTTGGGTATGGCTACACCTTC.

The V call is TRBV10-3, the J call TRBJ2-7; D is possibly TRBD2 (5 bases). The CDR3 has 13 amino acids. V gave up 8 bases and J gave up 1 base, with 12 bases separating them. The germline CDR1 and CDR2 sequences are ENHRY and SYGVKD. The CDR3 nucleotides are TGTGCCATCGGGGAGACACAATCCTACGAGCAGTACTTC. This encodes CAIGETQSYEQYF.

The genes are TRBV7-8 and TRBJ1-2; D gene uncertain. Per germline, CDR1 SGHVS and CDR2 FQNEAQ. CDR3 length equals 17 residues. The V and J ends lost 1 base and 2 bases respectively, with 17 bases between them. DNA of the CDR3: TGTGCCAGCAGCTTAGGCAAATTAAGTTTCTTAAACTATGGCTACACCTTC. Its translation is CASSLGKLSFLNYGYTF.

The V gene is TRBV7-2, the J gene TRBJ2-7; 11 bases line up with TRBD2. Germline values: CDR1 SGHTA, CDR2 FQGNSA. The CDR3 totals 14 residues. V lost 5 bases, J lost 3 bases, and 3 bases stayed unmatched. CDR3 loop: CASSRLAGGYEQYF. In DNA, the CDR3 is TGTGCCAGCAGCCGCCTAGCGGGAGGCTACGAGCAGTACTTC.

CDR3: CASSLRRGSSYNEQFF. CDR3 nucleotides: TGTGCCAGCAGTTTACGACGCGGGAGCTCCTACAATGAGCAGTTCTTC. J is TRBJ2-1 and V is TRBV27; 7 positions agree with TRBD2. Germline-derived CDR1 and CDR2 are MNHEY and SMNVEV (reference sequence). The CDR3 spans 16 residues. V was pared by 2 bases and J by 0 bases, with 4 bases of the junction left unmatched.

The chain carries TRBV11-2 and TRBJ1-5; possibly TRBD1 for D (6 bases). The germline V gene has CDR1 SGHAT and CDR2 FQNNGV. The V end was cut by 5 bases, the J end by 0 bases, with 11 bases between. This CDR3 contains 15 residues. DNA of the CDR3: TGTGCCAGCAGCCCCGGACAGTTTAGCAATCAGCCCCAGCATTTT. Its translation is CASSPGQFSNQPQHF.

The V and J genes are TRBV5-1 and TRBJ1-1; D possibly corresponds to TRBD1 (5 bases). The ends were cut back, 0 bases at V and 7 bases at J, with 7 bases in the middle. The germline V gene encodes CDR1 SGHRS and CDR2 YFSETQ. The CDR3 sequence is 12 residues long. This CDR3 reads CASSLGQNEAFF. As DNA, the CDR3 is TGCGCCAGCAGCTTGGGACAGAATGAAGCTTTCTTT.

The rearrangement joins TRBV9 to TRBJ2-1; D not resolved. Per the germline V gene, CDR1 is SGDLS and CDR2 is YYNGEE. The CDR3 covers 17 residues. Trimming stripped 4 bases from V and 1 base from J, with 18 bases between. The chain's CDR3 is CASSHPYSQLSYNEQFF. The CDR3 nucleotides read TGTGCCAGCAGCCACCCCTATAGTCAACTGTCCTACAATGAGCAGTTCTTC. Drawing the rest from reference TRBV9 and TRBJ2-1, the complete variable domain is DSGVTQTPKHLITATGQRVTLRCSPRSGDLSVYWYQQSLDQGLQFLIQYYNGEERAKGNILERFSAQQFPDLHSELNLSSLELGDSALYFCASSHPYSQLSYNEQFFGPGTRLTVL.

The CDR3 nucleotides read TGTGCCAGCAGCCAGCAGACCACGCCTGGTGAGCAGTTCTTC. Its protein is CASSQQTTPGEQFF. The chain carries TRBV9 and TRBJ2-1, with D unclear. This CDR3 region has 14 residues. Looked up from germline, CDR1 is SGDLS and CDR2 is YYNGEE. Trimming pared 4 bases from V and 9 bases from J, leaving 17 bases between. The variable domain in full, with the rest retrieved from reference TRBV9 and TRBJ2-1, is DSGVTQTPKHLITATGQRVTLRCSPRSGDLSVYWYQQSLDQGLQFLIQYYNGEERAKGNILERFSAQQFPDLHSELNLSSLELGDSALYFCASSQQTTPGEQFFGPGTRLTVL.

V gene TRBV13 combines with J gene TRBJ2-7; 12 nucleotides match TRBD1. Trimming cost V 5 bases and J 2 bases; bases outside gene matches: 7. This CDR3 contains 16 residues. CDR1 is PRHDT, CDR2 FYEKMQ, per germline (reference sequence). Written as DNA, the CDR3 is TGTGCCAGCAGCCCGGGGGGACAGGGGGCCCCCTACGAGCAGTACTTC. It yields the protein CASSPGGQGAPYEQYF.

This clone was observed a single time. This chain links TRBV4-3 with TRBJ2-1, with 7 bases that match TRBD1. From germline, CDR1 is LGHNA and CDR2 YSLEER. CDR3 size: 16 residues. Trimming took 3 bases from V and 5 from J; bases not matched to a gene: 10. CDR3 DNA sequence: TGCGCCAGCAGCCACATCAAGGGACAGTCTGACAATGAGCAGTTCTTC. This sequence encodes CASSHIKGQSDNEQFF.

J is TRBJ1-4 and V is TRBV19; TRBD1 aligns across 7 bases. CDR3 length: 16 amino acids. V lost 3 bases to trimming and J lost 8 bases; unmatched junction nucleotides: 12. Germline V gives CDR1 LNHDA, CDR2 SQIVND (reference sequence). In DNA form, the CDR3 reads TGTGCCAGTAGTATTCCCGCAGGGGGTACTACGGAAAAACTGTTTTTT. It specifies CASSIPAGGTTEKLFF.

The chain employs TRBV27 and TRBJ1-5; 7 positions agree with TRBD1. With 6 bases clipped from V and 3 bases from J, the junction kept 5 bases outside the gene matches. This CDR3 region has 14 residues. Germline V gene data show CDR1 as MNHEY and CDR2 as SMNVEV (reference sequence). This CDR3 reads CASRRDSPNQPQHF. The CDR3 DNA reads TGTGCCAGCAGGCGGGACAGTCCCAATCAGCCCCAGCATTTT.

The genes are TRBV28 and TRBJ1-3; no reliable D call. The CDR3 extends over 16 amino acids. Germline V CDR1 and CDR2: MDHEN, SYDVKM. Trimming took 4 bases from V and 1 from J, leaving 14 bases between them. The CDR3 nucleotides are TGTGCCAGCAGTTCCTCTTGGGATGGGTCTGGAAACACCATATATTTT. It encodes CASSSSWDGSGNTIYF.

The rearrangement links TRBV11-3 to TRBJ1-1; D is undetermined. Germline V gives CDR1 SGHNT, CDR2 YENEEA. Trimming stripped 4 bases from V and 0 bases from J, with 6 bases between. CDR3 length: 13 amino acids. The CDR3 spells CASSSGMNTEAFF. The CDR3 region has the DNA TGTGCCAGCAGCTCCGGGATGAACACTGAAGCTTTCTTT.

The chain joins TRBV27 to TRBJ1-2; 9 bases map to TRBD1. With V trimmed by 5 bases and J by 7 bases, 14 bases remained unmatched. This CDR3 is 16 amino acids long. In germline, CDR1 is MNHEY, CDR2 SMNVEV (reference sequence). This CDR3 reads CASSATWTGERAGYTF. The CDR3, as DNA: TGTGCCAGCAGTGCTACTTGGACAGGGGAGAGGGCTGGCTACACCTTC.

The rearrangement links TRBV7-3 to TRBJ2-1, with D possibly matching TRBD2 (7 bases). Per the germline V gene, CDR1 is SGHTA and CDR2 is FQGTGA. V lost 1 base and J lost 5, with 18 bases in between. CDR3 size: 17 residues. The CDR3 loop reads CASSLSVRTGRDNEQFF. For the CDR3, the DNA is TGTGCCAGCAGCTTAAGCGTACGTACAGGGAGGGACAATGAGCAGTTCTTC.

The chain is built from TRBV12-3 or TRBV12-4 and TRBJ1-6; a possible D gene is TRBD1 (5 bases). V was clipped by 3 bases and J by 10 bases, with 7 bases between them. The CDR3 runs 12 residues. In nucleotides, the CDR3 is TGTGCCAGCAGTTTGGGACCCTCACCCCTCCACTTT. Translation: CASSLGPSPLHF.

This chain links TRBV30 with TRBJ1-1, with no clear D. The CDR3 sequence is 14 residues long. Trimming cost V 0 bases and J 1 base, with 9 bases left between them. Germline V CDR1 and CDR2: GTSNPN, SVGIG (reference sequence). The chain's CDR3 is CAWSVGIGNTEAFF. CDR3 sequence (DNA): TGTGCCTGGAGTGTAGGGATAGGGAACACTGAAGCTTTCTTT.